This T cell receptor (beta chain) was captured by sequencing in a study of CD8 T cells in Susac syndrome. Random hexamers were used to reverse transcribe an amount of about 0.45 to 1 ug RNA. By means of immunoSEQ multiplex PCR, TCR beta CDR3 spanning 54 Vbeta and 13 Jbeta underwent amplification. One entry per CDR3 protein results from TCRdb running MiXCR on the immunoSEQ multiplex PCR reads. The repertoire holds about 200,000 distinct CDR3 sequences, with about 95% as singletons. Germline CDR1 reads MGHRA; CDR2 reads YSYEKL. The V gene lost 0 bases and the J gene lost 8 bases, with 13 bases spanning the gap. This CDR3 contains 15 residues. Negative isolation yielded the CD8+ and CD4+ T cells, while FACS enriched the TEMRA cells.

The sample comprised CD4+ T cells from PBMCs. This TCR was sampled from a human donor with multiple sclerosis. The J gene is TRBJ1-4, the V gene TRBV4-1; no clear D gene. This chain's CDR3 is CASSQDHGRREKLFF. The CDR3 nucleotides read TGCGCCAGCAGCCAAGATCACGGCCGGCGGGAAAAACTGTTTTTT.